A selection of T cell receptor beta chains follows, all from one sample in a study of Graves' ophthalmopathy and Graves' hyperthyroidism. TCRdb reprocessed the multiplex PCR reads via MiXCR and lists one record per CDR3 protein. The sample gives some 1.1 million distinct CDR3 sequences, 35% to 40% of which show up once; approximately 12% is in the top ten. The specimen was peripheral blood or thyroid tissue (not recorded which). Receptor source: an adult man with Graves' hyperthyroidism. Each CDR3 is given with its conserved first and last residue. The D gene is left open where the match is weak. Clone size, where shown, is once, few, many, or a class for clones that have expanded.

NA TRBJ2-7 TRBV7-3 few CASMTVTYEQYF TGTGCCAGCATGACAGTAACCTACGAGCAGTACTTC
NA TRBJ1-1 TRBV7-8 few CASSLVFRGDQEAFF TGTGCCAGCAGCTTAGTATTTCGAGGCGATCAAGAAGCTTTCTTT
NA TRBJ2-7 TRBV15 few CATSSKGYEQYF TGTGCCACCAGCAGTAAAGGGTACGAGCAGTACTTC
NA TRBJ2-7 TRBV4-3 NA CASSQGGGPAYEQYF TGCGCCAGCAGCCAAGGAGGGGGACCAGCCTACGAGCAGTACTTC
TRBD1 TRBJ1-1 TRBV15 NA CATSKRQGIEAFF TGTGCCACCAGCAAACGACAGGGTATTGAAGCTTTCTTT
NA TRBJ1-1 TRBV4-3 NA CASSRIFRGGTEAFF TGCGCCAGCAGCCGGATTTTCAGGGGAGGCACTGAAGCTTTCTTT
NA TRBJ1-1 TRBV10-3 NA CAISESQTEAFF TGTGCCATCAGTGAGTCCCAGACAGAAGCTTTCTTT
NA TRBJ2-2 TRBV29-1 many CSGAGLTGELFF TGCAGCGGTGCAGGCCTCACCGGGGAGCTGTTTTTT
TRBD1 TRBJ2-5 TRBV12-3/TRBV12-4 NA CASSDPGQGRPQETQYF TGTGCCAGCAGTGACCCGGGACAGGGACGACCTCAAGAGACCCAGTACTTC
NA TRBJ2-2 TRBV29-1 once CSVGSRELTGELFF TGCAGCGTTGGATCCCGGGAGCTCACCGGGGAGCTGTTTTTT
TRBD2 TRBJ2-5 TRBV20-1 many CSGGTSAKETQYF TGCAGTGGTGGGACTAGCGCGAAAGAGACCCAGTACTTC
TRBD2 TRBJ2-1 TRBV7-9 NA CASSHSGGQEQFF TGTGCCAGCAGCCACTCGGGGGGGCAGGAGCAGTTCTTC
NA TRBJ1-2 TRBV6-5 NA CASSDDSWGLDGYTF TGTGCCAGCAGTGACGACAGTTGGGGTTTGGACGGCTACACCTTC
TRBD1 TRBJ1-1 TRBV29-1 NA CSLGGVEAFF TGCAGCTTAGGGGGCGTTGAAGCTTTCTTT
NA TRBJ2-5 TRBV20-1 many CSASQADRGGETQYF TGCAGTGCCAGTCAAGCAGACAGGGGAGGGGAGACCCAGTACTTC
TRBD2 TRBJ2-7 TRBV10-3 few CAISDGRPGLAFYEQYF TGTGCCATCAGTGATGGGCGGCCGGGACTAGCGTTCTACGAGCAGTACTTC
TRBD1 TRBJ1-2 TRBV5-6 NA CASSLGWTGGNYGYTF TGTGCCAGCAGCTTGGGTTGGACAGGGGGCAACTATGGCTACACCTTC
TRBD1 TRBJ1-6 TRBV7-8 many CASSQGQGDSPLHF TGCGCCAGCAGCCAAGGACAGGGGGATTCACCCCTCCACTTT
NA TRBJ1-1 TRBV6-4 many CASRRTEMNTEAFF TGTGCCAGCAGACGGACAGAGATGAACACTGAAGCTTTCTTT
TRBD2 TRBJ2-1 TRBV7-9 few CASSAASGYNEQFF TGTGCCAGCAGCGCGGCTAGCGGCTACAATGAGCAGTTCTTC
NA TRBJ1-6 TRBV7-9 many CASRGAGEDNSPLHF TGTGCCAGCAGGGGGGCGGGAGAGGATAATTCACCCCTCCACTTT
TRBD1 TRBJ1-2 TRBV4-3 NA CASRETGRHTNYGYTF TGCGCCAGCAGGGAGACAGGGAGACACACTAACTATGGCTACACCTTC
NA TRBJ2-2 TRBV7-9 many CASTLGSPGTGELFF TGTGCCAGCACCCTAGGGAGCCCGGGCACCGGGGAGCTGTTTTTT
TRBD2 TRBJ2-5 TRBV4-1 NA CASSQYNPSGSAKTQYF TGCGCCAGCAGCCAATATAATCCTAGCGGGAGTGCAAAGACCCAGTACTTC
NA TRBJ1-5 TRBV20-1 NA CSAGWRDQPQHF TGCAGTGCTGGGTGGAGGGATCAGCCCCAGCATTTT
NA TRBJ1-1 TRBV25-1 many CASSDHRAGDTEAFF TGTGCCAGCAGTGATCACAGGGCAGGGGACACTGAAGCTTTCTTT
NA TRBJ1-5 TRBV2 few CASSDTGYGNQPQHF TGTGCCAGCAGTGATACCGGGTACGGCAATCAGCCCCAGCATTTT
NA TRBJ1-2 TRBV11-2 NA CASSLGFTDFNYGYTF TGTGCCAGCAGTTTAGGGTTCACGGATTTCAACTATGGCTACACCTTC
TRBD1 TRBJ1-1 TRBV12-3/TRBV12-4 NA CASSLVGPIGQGITEAFF TGTGCCAGCAGTTTAGTTGGCCCGATCGGACAGGGAATAACTGAAGCTTTCTTT
NA TRBJ1-5 TRBV12-3/TRBV12-4 many CASSNLNAQPQHF TGTGCCAGCAGTAACTTAAACGCGCAGCCCCAGCATTTT
TRBD1 TRBJ2-3 TRBV2 few CASNGQGGTDTQYF TGTGCCAGCAATGGACAGGGGGGCACAGATACGCAGTATTTT
TRBD2 TRBJ2-5 TRBV4-3 few CASSQGGGVYETQYF TGCGCCAGCAGCCAAGGGGGGGGGGTGTACGAGACCCAGTACTTC
NA TRBJ1-3 TRBV6-1 NA CASFLVDTIYF TGTGCCAGCTTTCTCGTGGACACCATATATTTT
NA TRBJ1-1 TRBV7-2 many CASSVGRGGGEAFF TGTGCCAGCAGCGTAGGGCGCGGCGGGGGTGAAGCTTTCTTT
NA TRBJ1-6 TRBV10-3 NA CATIDRGYSPLHF TGTGCCACCATCGATAGGGGTTATTCACCCCTCCACTTT
NA TRBJ1-6 TRBV7-9 many CASSLEDSVVSPLHF TGTGCCAGCAGCTTAGAGGACAGCGTCGTTTCACCCCTCCACTTT
NA TRBJ1-1 TRBV5-6 many CASILGGPNTEAFF TGTGCCAGCATCCTGGGAGGGCCCAACACTGAAGCTTTCTTT
TRBD1 TRBJ1-5 TRBV6-5 NA CASSDDRDQPQHF TGTGCCAGCAGTGACGACAGGGATCAGCCCCAGCATTTT
NA TRBJ1-6 TRBV25-1 once CASRKVAGERSPLHF TGTGCCAGCAGGAAGGTGGCAGGGGAACGGTCACCCCTCCACTTT
NA TRBJ2-5 TRBV7-9 NA CASSPTGSGAQYF TGTGCCAGCAGCCCAACAGGGTCTGGGGCCCAGTACTTC
TRBD1 TRBJ2-6 TRBV5-5 few CASSRPTGRPGANVLTF TGTGCCAGCAGCCGCCCGACAGGGCGGCCTGGGGCCAACGTCCTGACTTTC
TRBD1 TRBJ1-5 TRBV20-1 few CSATGTGDQPQHF TGCAGTGCTACCGGGACAGGGGATCAGCCCCAGCATTTT
NA TRBJ2-5 TRBV25-1 NA CASLAISTDGETQYF TGTGCCAGCTTAGCGATCTCAACCGACGGGGAGACCCAGTACTTC
NA TRBJ2-5 TRBV5-6 NA CASSLGPGAETQYF TGTGCCAGCAGCTTGGGACCAGGGGCAGAGACCCAGTACTTC
NA TRBJ2-5 TRBV14 NA CASSREFSETQYF TGTGCCAGCAGCCGGGAGTTCTCGGAGACCCAGTACTTC
NA TRBJ2-7 TRBV6-5 NA CASSYSRGGGSRDEQYF TGTGCCAGCAGTTACTCGAGAGGTGGAGGGAGTAGGGACGAGCAGTACTTC
TRBD1 TRBJ1-1 TRBV5-1 NA CASNRDSGTEAFF TGCGCCAGCAACCGGGACAGTGGCACTGAAGCTTTCTTT
NA TRBJ2-7 TRBV28 few CASSGSWYEQYF TGTGCCAGCAGCGGGAGTTGGTACGAGCAGTACTTC
NA TRBJ1-5 TRBV6-5 many CASSSPKGGNQPQHF TGTGCCAGCAGTTCTCCGAAAGGAGGCAATCAGCCCCAGCATTTT
NA TRBJ1-3 TRBV10-3 NA CAISDRRQAGSIYF TGTGCCATCAGTGACCGCCGACAGGCGGGGTCCATATATTTT
NA TRBJ2-7 TRBV9 many CASSVAWGEQYF TGTGCCAGCAGCGTAGCGTGGGGCGAGCAGTACTTC
TRBD1 TRBJ2-7 TRBV29-1 many CSVEGTGIYEQYF TGCAGCGTGGAAGGGACAGGGATCTACGAGCAGTACTTC
NA TRBJ1-1 TRBV11-2 NA CAWSLGVNTEAFF TGTGCCTGGAGCTTAGGAGTAAACACTGAAGCTTTCTTT